The sequence of this TCR beta chain was determined in a study of blood T cell repertoires in COVID-19 (dated by TCRdb to the early 2020s). About the study as a whole: Collaborator samples came from the United States, Italy and Spain and covered acute and convalescent phases of COVID-19. Sample metadata almost always included a de-identified subject ID, COVID-19 status, age in years and sex. Where available, HLA class I and class II types were taken from metadata supplied by the sample provider and were not determined by assay-based typing. The prospective study material was composed of cDNA or gDNA derived from T cells, B-cell-depleted T cells, or PBMCs. The repertoires were released in a freely available public database meant as a resource for research on the immune response to SARS-CoV-2. The samples were drawn from two sources: the first 160 participants of the ongoing ImmuneRACE study, and 1,254 subjects contributed by 6 global collaborators. Subjects who had been exposed to COVID-19, were actively infected with it, or had recovered from it provided the deeply sampled blood TCRbeta repertoires that made up the dataset. What the study reported, not specific to this receptor: The quantity of clinical and demographic metadata differed by source and by participant and was supplied without curation.

As regards this clone: The antigen it binds to is not known. Base qualities are missing; no much larger clone stands one base away.

TCRbeta CDR3 regions were amplified from genomic DNA using the immunoSEQ Assay, a bias-controlled multiplex PCR. The study's own analysis went as follows. The number of nucleated cells in each sample was estimated by amplification of reference gene primers within the assay. To quantify the absolute abundance of each unique TCRbeta CDR3 rearrangement, sequence reads were collapsed and filtered. For each sample, productive Simpson clonality was calculated as the square root of Simpson's diversity index across productive rearrangements. This immuneACCESS table, as held by TCRdb, lists in-frame sequences with V and J called but not all clones. Of the missing ones, under half trace to an unresolved V gene in checked studies; the others have no known cause. The V and J calls and clone size were taken over from that table, and D and trimming were inferred from the DNA. The sample includes 200,000 to 250,000 clones, with about 90% observed a single time. Of the sample, 6.2% falls within the top ten clones.

Collaborating institutions collected whole blood in K2EDTA tubes following their own protocols. For TCRbeta analysis, collaborators shipped samples as frozen whole blood, isolated PBMCs, or DNA extracted from either of those sample types. Per the germline V gene, SGHAT is the CDR1 and FQNNGV is the CDR2. Including cysteine and phenylalanine, the CDR3 has 14 amino acids. The only DNA kept is the CDR3, 42 bases in frame from the first base. The germline V end is reduced by 4 bases and the J end by 2 bases; junction bases left unmatched: 4. The chain is assembled from TRBV11-2 and TRBJ1-1, with 7 middle bases fitting TRBD1. Sequencing used peripheral blood. This clonotype originated in a man in his fifties or sixties with acute or convalescent COVID-19. The DNA is TGTGCCAGCAGCTCGACAGGGTTTAACACTGAAGCTTTCTTT. The translation is CASSSTGFNTEAFF.